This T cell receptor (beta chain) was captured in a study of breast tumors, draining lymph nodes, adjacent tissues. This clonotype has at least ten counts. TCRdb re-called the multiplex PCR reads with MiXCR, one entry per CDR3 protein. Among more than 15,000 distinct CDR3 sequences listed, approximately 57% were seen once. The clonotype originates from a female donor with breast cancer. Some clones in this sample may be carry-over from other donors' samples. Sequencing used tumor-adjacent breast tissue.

DNA for the CDR3: TGTGCCAGCAGCCAATCGGGCAGGGGGTTCAAAAACATTCAGTACTTC. Its translation is CASSQSGRGFKNIQYF. The chain has TRBV3-1 and TRBJ2-4; 7 nucleotides align to TRBD1. This CDR3 is 16 amino acids long. Per the germline V gene, CDR1 is LGHDT and CDR2 is YNNKEL (reference sequence). The V and J ends lost 2 bases and 3 bases, in that order; junction bases with no gene match: 7.